Listed below are T cell receptor beta chains from one sample, sequenced in a study of cytomegalovirus exposure and HLA in healthy donors. Only in-frame clones appear in the TCRdb table, and some are missing; sequencing was by immunoSEQ multiplex PCR. The table for this sample gives approximately 170,000 clones. The source material was PBMCs. The receptors originated from a woman under 30 in good health and CMV-seropositive. Each CDR3 is given with its conserved first and last residue. D genes are given only for firm matches.

V	D	J	CDR3	DNA
TRBV5-4	-	TRBJ2-3	CASSLGTSTDTQYF	TGTGCCAGCAGCTTGGGGACTAGCACAGATACGCAGTATTTT
TRBV19	-	TRBJ1-5	CASSGGVGQPQHF	TGTGCCAGCAGCGGTGGCGTGGGGCAGCCCCAGCATTTT
TRBV7-9	TRBD1	TRBJ1-2	CASSSQGLNYGYTF	TGTGCCAGCAGCTCACAGGGGCTTAACTATGGCTACACCTTC
TRBV13	-	TRBJ2-2	CASSPRGTGELFF	TGTGCCAGCAGCCCGCGAGGCACCGGGGAGCTGTTTTTT
TRBV7-3	TRBD2	TRBJ2-1	CASSSSGGAYNEQFF	TGTGCCAGCAGCTCCAGCGGGGGGGCCTACAATGAGCAGTTCTTC
TRBV6-6	TRBD2	TRBJ2-7	CASSGSGSSYEQYF	TGTGCCAGCAGCGGTAGCGGGAGCTCCTACGAGCAGTACTTC
TRBV7-3	-	TRBJ2-7	CASSLGIPRYEQYF	TGTGCCAGCAGCTTAGGTATACCCCGGTACGAGCAGTACTTC
TRBV9	TRBD1	TRBJ1-2	CASSEDWGTGGNGYTF	TGTGCCAGCAGCGAGGATTGGGGGACAGGGGGCAATGGCTACACCTTC
TRBV10-3	-	TRBJ1-1	CAIAGGDGTGEAFF	TGTGCCATCGCCGGGGGGGACGGTACAGGCGAAGCTTTCTTT
TRBV25-1	-	TRBJ2-7	CASSEPPGTEQYF	TGTGCCAGCAGTGAACCGCCGGGAACCGAGCAGTACTTC
TRBV19	-	TRBJ1-5	CASSKTASVWPQHF	TGTGCCAGTAGTAAGACAGCATCCGTCTGGCCCCAGCATTTT
TRBV7-9	-	TRBJ2-6	CASSSTARAGANVLTF	TGTGCCAGCAGCTCTACGGCCAGGGCTGGGGCCAACGTCCTGACTTTC
TRBV6-5	-	TRBJ2-7	CASSMGESSYEQYF	TGTGCCAGCAGCATGGGCGAAAGCTCCTACGAGCAGTACTTC
TRBV9	-	TRBJ2-7	CASGGRISGEQYF	TGTGCCAGCGGGGGGAGGATCTCGGGAGAGCAGTACTTC
TRBV7-2	TRBD2	TRBJ2-3	CASSFGLAGDTQYF	TGTGCCAGCAGCTTTGGACTAGCTGGAGATACGCAGTATTTT
TRBV2	TRBD2	TRBJ2-3	CASSGQTSGDTDTQYF	TGTGCCAGCAGTGGGCAGACTAGCGGGGACACAGATACGCAGTATTTT
TRBV5-1	-	TRBJ2-7	CASSPGHSSYEQYF	TGCGCCAGCAGCCCGGGACACTCCTCCTACGAGCAGTACTTC
TRBV27	-	TRBJ1-6	CASSSRSDNSPLHF	TGTGCCAGCAGTTCTAGGTCGGATAATTCACCCCTCCACTTT
TRBV6-4	TRBD1	TRBJ1-2	CASAPRGQGANYGYTF	TGTGCCAGTGCCCCGCGGGGTCAGGGGGCGAACTATGGCTACACCTTC
TRBV7-9	-	TRBJ2-2	CASSLGAESTGELFF	TGTGCCAGCAGCTTAGGCGCGGAGTCCACCGGGGAGCTGTTTTTT
TRBV5-4	TRBD2	TRBJ2-3	CASSLRLAVTTDTQYF	TGTGCCAGCAGCTTGCGACTAGCGGTAACCACAGATACGCAGTATTTT
TRBV9	-	TRBJ1-3	CASSGTGGNTIYF	TGTGCCAGCAGCGGGACTGGAGGAAACACCATATATTTT
TRBV5-1	-	TRBJ2-7	CASATSGTSYEQYF	TGCGCCAGCGCCACTTCCGGGACTTCTTACGAGCAGTACTTC
TRBV9	TRBD1	TRBJ1-2	CASSLQTGGVGYTF	TGTGCCAGCAGCCTACAGACAGGGGGCGTAGGCTACACCTTC